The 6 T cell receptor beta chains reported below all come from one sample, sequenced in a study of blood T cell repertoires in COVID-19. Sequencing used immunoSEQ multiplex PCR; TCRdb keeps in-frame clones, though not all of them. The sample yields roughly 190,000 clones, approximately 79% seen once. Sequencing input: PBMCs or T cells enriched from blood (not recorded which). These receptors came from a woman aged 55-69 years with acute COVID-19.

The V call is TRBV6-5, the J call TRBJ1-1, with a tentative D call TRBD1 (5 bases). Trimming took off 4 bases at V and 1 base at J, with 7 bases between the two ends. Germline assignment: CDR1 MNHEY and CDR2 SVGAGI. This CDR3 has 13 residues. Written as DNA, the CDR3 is TGTGCCAGCAGTTCAGGGCAGAACACTGAAGCTTTCTTT. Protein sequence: CASSSGQNTEAFF.

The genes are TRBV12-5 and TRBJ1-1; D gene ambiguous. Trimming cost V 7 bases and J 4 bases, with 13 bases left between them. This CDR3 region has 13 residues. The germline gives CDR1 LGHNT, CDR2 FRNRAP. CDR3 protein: CASAGLGGTEAFF. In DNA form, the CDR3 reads TGTGCTAGTGCCGGGTTAGGAGGCACTGAAGCTTTCTTT.

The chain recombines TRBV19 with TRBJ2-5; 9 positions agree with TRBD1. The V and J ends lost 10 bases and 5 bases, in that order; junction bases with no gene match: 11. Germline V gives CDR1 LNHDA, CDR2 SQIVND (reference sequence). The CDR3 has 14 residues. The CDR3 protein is CATSDRGLRETQYF. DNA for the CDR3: TGTGCCACCTCCGACAGGGGGTTAAGGGAGACCCAGTACTTC.

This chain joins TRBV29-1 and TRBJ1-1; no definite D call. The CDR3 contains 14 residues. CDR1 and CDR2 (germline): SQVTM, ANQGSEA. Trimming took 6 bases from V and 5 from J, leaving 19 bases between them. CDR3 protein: CSVDRTASGTEAFF. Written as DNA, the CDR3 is TGCAGCGTGGATCGGACTGCCTCTGGGACTGAAGCTTTCTTT. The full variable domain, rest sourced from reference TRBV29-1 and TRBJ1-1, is SAVISQKPSRDICQRGTSLTIQCQVDSQVTMMFWYRQQPGQSLTLIATANQGSEATYESGFVIDKFPISRPNLTFSTLTVSNMSPEDSSIYLCSVDRTASGTEAFFGQGTRLTVV.

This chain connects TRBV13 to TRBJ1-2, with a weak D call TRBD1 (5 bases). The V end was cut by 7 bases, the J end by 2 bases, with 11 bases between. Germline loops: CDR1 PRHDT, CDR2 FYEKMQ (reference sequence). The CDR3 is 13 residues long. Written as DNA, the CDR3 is TGTGCCAGCACTCACCGGGGGAACTATGGCTACACCTTC. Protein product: CASTHRGNYGYTF.

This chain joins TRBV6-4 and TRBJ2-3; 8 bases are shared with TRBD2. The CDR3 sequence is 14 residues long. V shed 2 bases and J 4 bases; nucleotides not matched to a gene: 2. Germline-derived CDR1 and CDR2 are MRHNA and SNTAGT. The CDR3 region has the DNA TGTGCCAGCAGTGACCCGGGACTAGCAGATACGCAGTATTTT. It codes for CASSDPGLADTQYF.